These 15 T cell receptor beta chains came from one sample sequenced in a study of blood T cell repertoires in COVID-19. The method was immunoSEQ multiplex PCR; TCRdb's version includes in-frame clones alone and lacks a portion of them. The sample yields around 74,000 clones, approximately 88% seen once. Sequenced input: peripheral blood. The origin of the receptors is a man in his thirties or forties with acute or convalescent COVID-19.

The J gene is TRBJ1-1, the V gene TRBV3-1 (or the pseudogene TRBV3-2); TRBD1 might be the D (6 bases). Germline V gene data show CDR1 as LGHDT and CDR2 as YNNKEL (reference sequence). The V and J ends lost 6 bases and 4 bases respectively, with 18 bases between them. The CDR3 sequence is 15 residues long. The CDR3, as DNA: TGTGCCAGCAGGGCAAACAGGGCAGGGAGCACTGAAGCTTTCTTT. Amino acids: CASRANRAGSTEAFF.

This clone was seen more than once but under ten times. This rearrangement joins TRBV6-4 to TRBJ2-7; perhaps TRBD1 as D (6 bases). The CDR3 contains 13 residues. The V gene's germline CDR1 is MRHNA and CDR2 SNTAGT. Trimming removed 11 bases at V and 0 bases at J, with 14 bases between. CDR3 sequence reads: CAVHRGTSYEQYF. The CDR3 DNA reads TGTGCCGTACATAGGGGGACCTCCTACGAGCAGTACTTC.

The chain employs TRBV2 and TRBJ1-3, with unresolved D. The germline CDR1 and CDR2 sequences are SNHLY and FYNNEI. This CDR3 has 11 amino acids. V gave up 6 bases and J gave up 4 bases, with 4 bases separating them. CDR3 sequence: CASSPGNTIYF. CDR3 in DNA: TGTGCCAGCAGCCCGGGAAACACCATATATTTT.

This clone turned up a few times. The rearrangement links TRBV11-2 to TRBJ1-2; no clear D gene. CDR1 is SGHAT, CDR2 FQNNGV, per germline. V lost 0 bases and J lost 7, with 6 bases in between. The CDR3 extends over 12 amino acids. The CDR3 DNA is TGTGCCAGCAGCTTAGATCGTTCTGGCTACACCTTC. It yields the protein CASSLDRSGYTF.

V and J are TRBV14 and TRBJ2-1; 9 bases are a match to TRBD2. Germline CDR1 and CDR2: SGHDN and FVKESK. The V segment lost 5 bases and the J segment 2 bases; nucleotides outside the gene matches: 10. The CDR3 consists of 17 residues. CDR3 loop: CASSSILLAGAYNEQFF. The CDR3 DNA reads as TGTGCCAGCAGCTCCATTTTACTAGCGGGCGCCTACAATGAGCAGTTCTTC.

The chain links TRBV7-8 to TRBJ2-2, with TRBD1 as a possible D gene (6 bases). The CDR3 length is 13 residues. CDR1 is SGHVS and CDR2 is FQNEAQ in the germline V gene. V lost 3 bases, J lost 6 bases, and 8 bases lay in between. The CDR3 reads CASSLGAAGELFF. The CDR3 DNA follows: TGTGCCAGCAGCTTGGGGGCGGCCGGGGAGCTGTTTTTT.

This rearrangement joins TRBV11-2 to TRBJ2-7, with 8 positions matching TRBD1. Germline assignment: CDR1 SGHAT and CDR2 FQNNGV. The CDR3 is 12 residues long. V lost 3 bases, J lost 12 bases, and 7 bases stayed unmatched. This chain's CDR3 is CASSLGQDRTYF. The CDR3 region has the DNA TGTGCCAGCAGCTTGGGACAGGATCGTACGTACTTC.

This chain's CDR3 is CASSLGWTGSADTQYF. CDR3 nucleotides: TGTGCCAGCAGCTTAGGGTGGACAGGGAGCGCAGATACGCAGTATTTT. The chain links TRBV7-8 to TRBJ2-3; 8 bases are a match to TRBD1. Trimming at V came to 1 base and at J to 4 bases, leaving 7 bases not matched to a gene. The CDR3 length is 16 residues. CDR1 SGHVS and CDR2 FQNEAQ come from the germline V gene.

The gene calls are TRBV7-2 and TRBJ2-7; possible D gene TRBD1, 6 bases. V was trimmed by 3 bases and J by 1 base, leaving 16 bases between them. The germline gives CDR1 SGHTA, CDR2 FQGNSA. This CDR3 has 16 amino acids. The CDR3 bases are TGTGCCAGCAGCTTCCGAAGACAGGCTCAGTCCTACGAGCAGTACTTC. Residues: CASSFRRQAQSYEQYF.

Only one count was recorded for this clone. CDR3 sequence reads: CASSPLSFSNQPQHF. The CDR3 DNA reads TGTGCCAGCAGTCCTTTGAGCTTTAGCAATCAGCCCCAGCATTTT. The chain employs TRBV27 and TRBJ1-5; D is unresolved. Germline V gene lookup returns CDR1 MNHEY and CDR2 SMNVEV (reference sequence). V was shortened by 5 bases and J by 0 bases, with 11 bases between the two germline ends. The CDR3 length is 15 residues.

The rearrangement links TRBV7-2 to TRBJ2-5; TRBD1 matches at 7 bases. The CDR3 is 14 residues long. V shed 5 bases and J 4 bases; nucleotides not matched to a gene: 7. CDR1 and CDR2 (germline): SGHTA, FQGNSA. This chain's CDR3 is CASSPRGLGETQYF. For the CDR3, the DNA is TGTGCCAGCAGCCCGAGGGGGCTGGGAGAGACCCAGTACTTC.

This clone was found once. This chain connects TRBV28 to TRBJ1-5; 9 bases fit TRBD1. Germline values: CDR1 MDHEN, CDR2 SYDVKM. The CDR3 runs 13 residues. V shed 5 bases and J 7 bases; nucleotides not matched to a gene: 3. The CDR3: CASSTGGWQPQHF. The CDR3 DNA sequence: TGTGCCAGCAGTACAGGGGGCTGGCAGCCCCAGCATTTT.

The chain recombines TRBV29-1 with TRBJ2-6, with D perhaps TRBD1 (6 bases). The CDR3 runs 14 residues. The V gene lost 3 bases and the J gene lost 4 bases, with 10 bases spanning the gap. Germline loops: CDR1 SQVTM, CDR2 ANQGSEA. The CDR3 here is CSVDRGAGANVLTF. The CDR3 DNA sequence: TGCAGCGTTGACAGGGGAGCCGGGGCCAACGTCCTGACTTTC.

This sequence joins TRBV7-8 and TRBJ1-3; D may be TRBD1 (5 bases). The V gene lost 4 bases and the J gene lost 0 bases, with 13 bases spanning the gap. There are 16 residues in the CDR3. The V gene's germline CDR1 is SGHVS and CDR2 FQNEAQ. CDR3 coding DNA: TGTGCCAGCAGCTCGGGGGACCCAGGCTCTGGAAACACCATATATTTT. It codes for CASSSGDPGSGNTIYF.

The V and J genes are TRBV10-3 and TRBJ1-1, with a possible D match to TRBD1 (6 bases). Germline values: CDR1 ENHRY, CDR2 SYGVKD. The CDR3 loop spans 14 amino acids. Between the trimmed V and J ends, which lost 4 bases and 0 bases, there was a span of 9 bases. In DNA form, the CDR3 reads TGTGCCATCAGTGTTGGGGGCATGAACACTGAAGCTTTCTTT. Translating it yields CAISVGGMNTEAFF.